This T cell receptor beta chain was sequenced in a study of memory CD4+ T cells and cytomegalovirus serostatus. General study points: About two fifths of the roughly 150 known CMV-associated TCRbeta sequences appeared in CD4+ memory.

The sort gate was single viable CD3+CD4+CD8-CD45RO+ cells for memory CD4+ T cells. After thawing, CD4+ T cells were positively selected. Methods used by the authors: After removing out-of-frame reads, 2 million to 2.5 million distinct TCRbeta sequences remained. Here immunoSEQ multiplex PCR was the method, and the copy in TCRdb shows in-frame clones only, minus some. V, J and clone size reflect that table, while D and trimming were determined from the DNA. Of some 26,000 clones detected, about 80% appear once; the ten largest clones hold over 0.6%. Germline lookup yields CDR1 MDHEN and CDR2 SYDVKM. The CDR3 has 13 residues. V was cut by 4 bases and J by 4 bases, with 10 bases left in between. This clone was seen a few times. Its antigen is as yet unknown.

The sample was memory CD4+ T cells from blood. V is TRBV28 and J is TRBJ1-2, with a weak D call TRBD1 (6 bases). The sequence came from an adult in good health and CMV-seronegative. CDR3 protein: CASSSRGGYGYTF. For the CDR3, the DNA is TGTGCCAGCAGTTCCAGGGGTGGCTATGGCTACACCTTC.